The rows below give T cell receptor beta chains drawn from one sample of a study of shared clonotypes between healthy human individuals. The table came from immunoSEQ multiplex PCR; TCRdb's copy has only in-frame clones and leaves some out. Here the sample spans over a million clones, less than 99% being singletons. Sequencing was done on a sample of naive CD4+ T cells sorted from blood. The source is a young man in good health. Each CDR3 is given with its conserved first and last residue. A D gene is named only where the DNA matches it firmly. Clone size, where shown, is once, few, many, or a class for clones that have expanded.

v_call	j_call	clone_size	d_call	cdr3_aa	cdr3_nt
TRBV6-5	TRBJ2-4	once	-	CASTPSGENIQYF	TGTGCCAGCACCCCATCCGGGGAAAACATTCAGTACTTC
TRBV5-1	TRBJ1-2	once	TRBD1	CASSTGGKLNGYTF	TGCGCCAGCAGCACAGGGGGCAAACTGAATGGCTACACCTTC
TRBV18	TRBJ1-2	once	-	CASSPLPDGNYGYTF	TGTGCCAGCTCACCGTTGCCGGACGGCAACTATGGCTACACCTTC
TRBV18	TRBJ1-1	-	-	CASSPPGKGLMNTEAFF	TGTGCCAGCTCACCACCGGGCAAGGGGTTAATGAACACTGAAGCTTTCTTT
TRBV30	TRBJ1-1	-	TRBD1	CAWRETGVPALNEAFF	TGTGCCTGGAGGGAAACAGGGGTACCTGCACTGAATGAAGCTTTCTTT
TRBV9	TRBJ2-5	-	-	CASSLNPDKETQYF	TGTGCCAGCAGCCTGAACCCGGACAAAGAGACCCAGTACTTC
TRBV9	TRBJ2-2	-	TRBD1	CASSADRVNTGELFF	TGTGCCAGCAGCGCAGACAGGGTAAATACCGGGGAGCTGTTTTTT
TRBV11-2	TRBJ2-2	-	-	CASSLEKELFF	TGTGCCAGCAGCTTAGAGAAGGAGCTGTTTTTT
TRBV27	TRBJ2-7	-	-	CASSLSLAGGYEQYF	TGTGCCAGCAGTTTATCGTTGGCAGGAGGCTACGAGCAGTACTTC
TRBV14	TRBJ2-3	-	-	CASNQVGGTDTQYF	TGTGCCAGCAACCAAGTAGGGGGCACAGATACGCAGTATTTT
TRBV18	TRBJ2-7	once	-	CASSPLAGMGSGEQYF	TGTGCCAGCTCACCACTGGCGGGTATGGGCTCTGGCGAGCAGTACTTC
TRBV28	TRBJ2-7	-	TRBD2	CASSFETSVQYEQYF	TGTGCCAGCAGTTTCGAAACTAGCGTACAGTACGAGCAGTACTTC
TRBV5-1	TRBJ2-1	-	TRBD2	CASSLASGRAYNEQFF	TGCGCCAGCAGCTTGGCTAGCGGGAGGGCCTACAATGAGCAGTTCTTC
TRBV18	TRBJ2-7	-	TRBD2	CASSRDSGIISYEQYF	TGTGCCAGCTCACGGGATAGCGGGATCATATCCTACGAGCAGTACTTC
TRBV11-2	TRBJ2-5	-	-	CASTRRAALQETQYF	TGTGCCAGCACCCGTCGAGCGGCGCTACAAGAGACCCAGTACTTC
TRBV28	TRBJ2-1	-	-	CASSLSGLPFSYNEQFF	TGTGCCAGCAGTTTGTCGGGCCTCCCGTTTTCCTACAATGAGCAGTTCTTC
TRBV21-1	TRBJ2-1	-	-	CASSKGVCGSGAYNEQFF	TGTGCCAGCAGCAAAGGGGTCTGCGGGAGTGGCGCCTACAATGAGCAGTTCTTC
TRBV6-1	TRBJ2-5	-	-	CASSGQPETQYF	TGTGCCAGCAGTGGACAACCGGAGACCCAGTACTTC
TRBV30	TRBJ1-1	-	TRBD1	CAWSGRTGDLTEAFF	TGTGCCTGGAGTGGAAGGACAGGGGATTTAACTGAAGCTTTCTTT
TRBV6-5	TRBJ2-2	-	TRBD1	CASSQKDRAGGELFF	TGTGCCAGCAGTCAAAAGGACAGGGCCGGCGGGGAGCTGTTTTTT
TRBV5-1	TRBJ1-2	-	-	CASSLEDRELYGYTF	TGCGCCAGCAGCTTGGAAGATAGGGAACTCTATGGCTACACCTTC
TRBV19	TRBJ2-7	-	-	CASSIAGTYEQYF	TGTGCCAGTAGTATCGCAGGGACCTACGAGCAGTACTTC
TRBV5-3	TRBJ1-4	-	-	CARSLDKHGTYCEKLFF	TGTGCCAGAAGCTTGGATAAACACGGGACATATTGTGAAAAACTGTTTTTT
TRBV7-9	TRBJ2-3	-	-	CASSYKIAASTDTQYF	TGTGCCAGCAGCTACAAGATAGCGGCTAGCACAGATACGCAGTATTTT
TRBV28	TRBJ2-3	-	-	CASKDRVTTDTQYF	TGTGCCAGCAAGGATCGGGTCACCACAGATACGCAGTATTTT
TRBV18	TRBJ2-5	-	-	CASSLDRGYETQYF	TGTGCCAGCTCTCTCGATCGGGGTTATGAGACCCAGTACTTC
TRBV4-3	TRBJ1-2	-	-	CASSQVSREDYGYTF	TGCGCCAGCAGCCAAGTTTCCAGGGAGGACTATGGCTACACCTTC
TRBV9	TRBJ2-5	-	TRBD1	CASSAGQEIETQYF	TGTGCCAGCAGCGCGGGACAGGAGATAGAGACCCAGTACTTC
TRBV23-1	TRBJ2-5	-	TRBD1	CASSQPGTGTQETQYF	TGCGCCAGCAGTCAGCCCGGGACAGGGACACAAGAGACCCAGTACTTC
TRBV7-8	TRBJ2-7	-	TRBD2	CASSLVSAGDSYEQYF	TGTGCCAGCAGCTTAGTGTCGGCGGGAGACTCCTACGAGCAGTACTTC
TRBV27	TRBJ1-1	-	-	CASSLMGSDTEAFF	TGTGCCAGCAGTTTGATGGGGTCGGACACTGAAGCTTTCTTT
TRBV2	TRBJ2-3	-	TRBD2	CASSVAGGSTDTQYF	TGTGCCAGCAGTGTGGCGGGAGGGAGCACAGATACGCAGTATTTT
TRBV4-1	TRBJ1-2	-	-	CASSQDPGNGYTF	TGCGCCAGCAGCCAAGATCCCGGAAATGGCTACACCTTC
TRBV7-9	TRBJ1-2	-	-	CASSFADAGGYTF	TGTGCCAGCAGCTTCGCAGACGCGGGTGGCTACACCTTC
TRBV11-3	TRBJ2-1	-	-	CASSLRSGGANEQFF	TGTGCCAGCAGCTTAAGGAGCGGAGGGGCCAATGAGCAGTTCTTC
TRBV11-2	TRBJ2-1	-	TRBD1	CASSPNNRGYNEQFF	TGTGCCAGCAGCCCCAATAACAGGGGCTACAATGAGCAGTTCTTC
TRBV5-8	TRBJ2-1	-	TRBD1	CASSSTGGPSSYNEQFF	TGTGCCAGCAGCTCTACAGGGGGCCCAAGCTCCTACAATGAGCAGTTCTTC
TRBV18	TRBJ2-1	-	TRBD2	CASSPLGLAGAVEQFF	TGTGCCAGCTCACCATTGGGACTAGCGGGAGCGGTTGAGCAGTTCTTC
TRBV29-1	TRBJ1-3	-	-	CSVEVDIKNTIYF	TGCAGCGTTGAAGTGGACATCAAAAACACCATATATTTT
TRBV5-1	TRBJ2-1	-	-	CASSPIAERYSVFF	TGCGCCAGCAGCCCGATAGCGGAGCGCTACTCAGTGTTCTTC
TRBV5-4	TRBJ2-1	-	-	CASSKRPGPPRDEQFF	TGTGCCAGCAGCAAACGCCCGGGACCCCCTCGTGATGAGCAGTTCTTC
TRBV10-3	TRBJ2-7	-	-	CAITPTPITRTYEQYF	TGTGCCATCACCCCTACACCGATTACACGCACCTACGAGCAGTACTTC
TRBV14	TRBJ2-1	-	TRBD2	CASSQVLAGSSYNEQFF	TGTGCCAGCAGCCAAGTACTAGCGGGTTCCAGCTACAATGAGCAGTTCTTC
TRBV5-5	TRBJ2-3	-	-	CASSPVPFTDTQYF	TGTGCCAGCAGCCCGGTACCCTTCACAGATACGCAGTATTTT
TRBV18	TRBJ1-4	-	TRBD1	CASSPQGAVEKLFF	TGTGCCAGCTCACCACAGGGGGCGGTTGAAAAACTGTTTTTT
TRBV10-2	TRBJ2-1	-	-	CASSERPDEQFF	TGCGCCAGCAGTGAGAGGCCAGATGAGCAGTTCTTC
TRBV2	TRBJ2-1	-	-	CASSAAGRDNEQFF	TGTGCCAGCAGCGCAGCCGGACGAGACAATGAGCAGTTCTTC
TRBV28	TRBJ2-3	-	TRBD2	CASSIFRGLAGGGGTDTQYF	TGTGCCAGCAGCATTTTTCGCGGACTAGCGGGAGGGGGTGGCACAGATACGCAGTATTTT
TRBV5-4	TRBJ2-4	-	-	CASSLAEDGNPLF	TGTGCCAGCAGCTTGGCCGAAGATGGAAATCCCCTCTTC
TRBV2	TRBJ2-3	-	TRBD2	CASSREVLRQADTQYF	TGTGCCAGCTCGCGGGAGGTCCTTAGACAGGCAGATACGCAGTATTTT
TRBV11-3	TRBJ1-1	-	TRBD1	CASSQDRGKNTEAFF	TGTGCCAGCAGCCAAGACAGGGGTAAGAACACTGAAGCTTTCTTT
TRBV6-6	TRBJ1-1	-	-	CATGGGTLNTEAFF	TGTGCCACCGGTGGGGGGACTTTGAACACTGAAGCTTTCTTT
TRBV5-1	TRBJ2-2	-	TRBD2	CASSFGTSMTGELFF	TGCGCCAGCAGCTTCGGGACTAGCATGACCGGGGAGCTGTTTTTT
TRBV28	TRBJ2-7	-	-	CASIGRTYEQYF	TGTGCCAGCATAGGAAGGACCTACGAGCAGTACTTC